This T cell receptor (beta chain) was observed in a study of shared clonotypes between healthy human individuals. Study in general: Ranging from 18 to 49 in age, donors were a couple of women and three men. Donors had three CD4 naive, three CD4 memory, two CD8 naive and one CD8 memory plate apiece.

The DNA input per sorted-subset replicate PCR was 150 to 200 ng, corresponding to some 30,000 T cell genomes. The method was immunoSEQ multiplex PCR; TCRdb's version includes in-frame clones alone and lacks a portion of them. The profile shows roughly 570,000 clones, about 98% of them singletons. Whole-study findings and limits: Only blood was sampled; tissue repertoires likely differ.

Germline CDR1 is SGHVS and CDR2 is FQNEAQ. The CDR3 consists of 15 residues. V was pared by 1 base and J by 5 bases, with 5 bases of the junction left unmatched. Naive CD8 isolation took CD45RO-negative cells positively selected for CCR7 and excluded terminally differentiated effector memory CD45RA+ cells. For this clone: Its specificity is not known.

The TCR sequence derives from a young man in good health. The sample taken for sequencing was naive CD8+ T cells sorted from blood. The chain has TRBV7-8 and TRBJ2-7; 10 bases agree with TRBD2. The CDR3 DNA follows: TGTGCCAGCAGCTTAGTCCTAGCGGGAGTCAACGAGCAGTACTTC. As protein: CASSLVLAGVNEQYF.